Included here is one T cell receptor (beta chain) sequence, with context. This sample is part of a study of blood T cell repertoires in COVID-19. Whole-study context: T cells, B-cell-depleted T cells, or PBMCs provided the cDNA or gDNA that served as material.

The length of the CDR3 is 16 residues. Germline values: CDR1 MGHRA, CDR2 YSYEKL. The V segment lost 3 bases and the J segment 4 bases; nucleotides outside the gene matches: 10. Generated by immunoSEQ multiplex PCR, the TCRdb table keeps only in-frame clones and is missing some. The sample lists roughly 320,000 clones; approximately 85% were seen once. The sequence derives from a human donor in a cohort sampled during active COVID-19. The chain employs TRBV4-1 and TRBJ1-2, with TRBD1 matching 8 bases. The specimen was peripheral blood. CDR3 nucleotides: TGCGCCAGCAGCCAGGAAACGGGACAGGCGCTCTATGGCTACACCTTC. This translates into CASSQETGQALYGYTF.